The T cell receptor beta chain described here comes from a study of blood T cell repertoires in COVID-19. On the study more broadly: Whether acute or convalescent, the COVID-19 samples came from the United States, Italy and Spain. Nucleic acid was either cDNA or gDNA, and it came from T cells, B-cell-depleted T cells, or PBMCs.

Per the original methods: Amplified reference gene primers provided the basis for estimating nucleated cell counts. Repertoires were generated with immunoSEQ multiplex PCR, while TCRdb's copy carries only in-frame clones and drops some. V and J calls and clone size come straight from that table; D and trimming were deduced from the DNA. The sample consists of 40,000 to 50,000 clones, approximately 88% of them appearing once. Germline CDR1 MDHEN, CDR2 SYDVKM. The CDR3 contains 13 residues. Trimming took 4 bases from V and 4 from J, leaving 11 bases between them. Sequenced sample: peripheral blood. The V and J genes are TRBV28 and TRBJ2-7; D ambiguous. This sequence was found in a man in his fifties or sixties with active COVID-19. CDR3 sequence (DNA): TGTGCCAGCAGTTCCCCGAGCCGATACGAGCAGTACTTC. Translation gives CASSSPSRYEQYF.